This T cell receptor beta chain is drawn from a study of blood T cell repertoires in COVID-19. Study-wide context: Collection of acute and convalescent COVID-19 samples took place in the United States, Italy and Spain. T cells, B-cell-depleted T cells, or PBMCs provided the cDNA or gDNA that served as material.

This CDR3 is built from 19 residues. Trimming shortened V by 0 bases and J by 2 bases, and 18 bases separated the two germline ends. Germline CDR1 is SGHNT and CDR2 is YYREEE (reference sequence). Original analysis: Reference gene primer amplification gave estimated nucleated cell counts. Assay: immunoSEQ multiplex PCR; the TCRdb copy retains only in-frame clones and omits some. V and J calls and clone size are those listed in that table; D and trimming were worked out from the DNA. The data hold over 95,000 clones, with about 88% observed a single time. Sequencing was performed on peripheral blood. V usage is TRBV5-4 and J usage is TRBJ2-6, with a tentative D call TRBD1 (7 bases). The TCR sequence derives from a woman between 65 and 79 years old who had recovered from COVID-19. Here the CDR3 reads CASSLGDRGTVTGANVLTF. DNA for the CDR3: TGTGCCAGCAGCTTGGGGGATCGCGGGACAGTTACTGGGGCCAACGTCCTGACTTTC.